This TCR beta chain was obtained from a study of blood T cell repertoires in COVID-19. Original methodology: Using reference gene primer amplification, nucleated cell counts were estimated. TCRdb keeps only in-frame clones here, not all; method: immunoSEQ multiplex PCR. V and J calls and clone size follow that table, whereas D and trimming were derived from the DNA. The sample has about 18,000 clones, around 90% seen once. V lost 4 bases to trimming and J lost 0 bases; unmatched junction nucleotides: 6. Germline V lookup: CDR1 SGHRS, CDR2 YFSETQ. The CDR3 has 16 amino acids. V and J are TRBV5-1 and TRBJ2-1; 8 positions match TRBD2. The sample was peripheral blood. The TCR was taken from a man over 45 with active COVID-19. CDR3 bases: TGCGCCAGCAGCGGGCAGCTAGCGGGCTCCTACAATGAGCAGTTCTTC. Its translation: CASSGQLAGSYNEQFF. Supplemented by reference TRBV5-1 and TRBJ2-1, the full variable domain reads KAGVTQTPRYLIKTRGQQVTLSCSPISGHRSVSWYQQTPGQGLQFLFEYFSETQRNKGNFPGRFSGRQFSNSRSEMNVSTLELGDSALYLCASSGQLAGSYNEQFFGPGTRLTVL.